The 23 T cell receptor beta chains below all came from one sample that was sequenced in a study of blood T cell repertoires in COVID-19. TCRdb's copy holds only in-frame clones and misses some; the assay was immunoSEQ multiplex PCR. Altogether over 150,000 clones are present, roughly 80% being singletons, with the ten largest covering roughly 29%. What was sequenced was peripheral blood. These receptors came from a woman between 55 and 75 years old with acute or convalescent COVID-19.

CDR3 bases: TGTGCCAGCAGTCCCTTGGCCAGGCAGAGCTCCTACGAGCAGTACTTC. Amino acids: CASSPLARQSSYEQYF. The chain uses TRBV11-2 and TRBJ2-7, with unresolved D. Trimming shortened V by 6 bases and J by 0 bases, and 18 bases separated the two germline ends. Germline values: CDR1 SGHAT, CDR2 FQNNGV. CDR3 length: 16 amino acids. Variable domain in full (rest from reference TRBV11-2 and TRBJ2-7): EAGVAQSPRYKIIEKRQSVAFWCNPISGHATLYWYQQILGQGPKLLIQFQNNGVVDDSQLPKDRFSAERLKGVDSTLKIQPAKLEDSAVYLCASSPLARQSSYEQYFGPGTRLTVT.

The CDR3 is CASSRVLSGTGNTGELFF. In DNA, the CDR3 is TGTGCCAGCAGCCGGGTACTGTCCGGGACTGGAAACACCGGGGAGCTGTTTTTT. V and J are TRBV3-1 (or the pseudogene TRBV3-2) and TRBJ2-2; tentatively, D is TRBD2 (6 bases). The V gene's germline CDR1 is LGHDT and CDR2 YNNKEL (reference sequence). Between the trimmed V and J ends, which lost 4 bases and 2 bases, there was a span of 20 bases. The CDR3 has 18 residues.

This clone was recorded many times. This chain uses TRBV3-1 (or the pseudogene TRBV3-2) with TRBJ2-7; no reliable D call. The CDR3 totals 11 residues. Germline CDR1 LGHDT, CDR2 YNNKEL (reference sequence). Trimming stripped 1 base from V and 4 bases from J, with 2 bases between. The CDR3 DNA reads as TGTGCCAGCAGCCAAGTATACGAGCAGTACTTC. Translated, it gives CASSQVYEQYF.

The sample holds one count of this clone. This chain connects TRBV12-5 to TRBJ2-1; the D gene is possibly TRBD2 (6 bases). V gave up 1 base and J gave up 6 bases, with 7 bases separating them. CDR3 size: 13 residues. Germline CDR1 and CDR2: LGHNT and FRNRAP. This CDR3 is CASGLGDSNEQFF. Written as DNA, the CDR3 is TGTGCTAGTGGTTTGGGGGACTCCAATGAGCAGTTCTTC.

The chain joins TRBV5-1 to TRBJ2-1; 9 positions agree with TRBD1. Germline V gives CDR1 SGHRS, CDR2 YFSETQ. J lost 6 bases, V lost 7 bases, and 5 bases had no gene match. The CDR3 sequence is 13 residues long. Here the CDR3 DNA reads TGCGCCAGCCGGGACAGGGAAGCCAATGAGCAGTTCTTC. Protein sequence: CASRDREANEQFF.

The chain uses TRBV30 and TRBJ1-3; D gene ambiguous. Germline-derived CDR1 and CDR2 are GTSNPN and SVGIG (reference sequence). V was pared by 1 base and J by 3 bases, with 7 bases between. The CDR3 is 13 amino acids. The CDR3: CAWSGQNGNTIYF. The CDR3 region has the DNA TGTGCCTGGAGTGGGCAAAATGGAAACACCATATATTTT.

CDR3 residues: CASSYGTGTEQYF. The DNA of the CDR3 is TGTGCCAGCAGTTACGGGACAGGTACCGAGCAGTACTTC. The chain couples TRBV6-6 to TRBJ2-7, with TRBD1 matching 8 bases. J was trimmed by 6 bases and V by 2 bases; bases with no gene match: 3. From germline, CDR1 is MNHNY and CDR2 SVGAGI (reference sequence). This CDR3 comprises 13 residues.

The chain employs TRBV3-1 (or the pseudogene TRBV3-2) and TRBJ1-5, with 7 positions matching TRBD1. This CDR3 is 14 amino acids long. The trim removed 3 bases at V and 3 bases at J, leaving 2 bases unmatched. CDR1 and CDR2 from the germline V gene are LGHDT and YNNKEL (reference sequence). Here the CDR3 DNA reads TGTGCCAGCAGCCAGGGACAGATCAATCAGCCCCAGCATTTT. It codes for CASSQGQINQPQHF.

CDR3 nucleotides: TGTGCCAGCTCACCAGGACAGGGCAATCAGCCCCAGCATTTT. Translation gives CASSPGQGNQPQHF. The chain uses TRBV18 and TRBJ1-5; TRBD1 matches 7 bases. The junction had 0 bases not matched to a gene; V was cut back by 2 bases and J by 2 bases. From germline, CDR1 is KGHSH and CDR2 LQKENI. The CDR3 contains 14 residues.

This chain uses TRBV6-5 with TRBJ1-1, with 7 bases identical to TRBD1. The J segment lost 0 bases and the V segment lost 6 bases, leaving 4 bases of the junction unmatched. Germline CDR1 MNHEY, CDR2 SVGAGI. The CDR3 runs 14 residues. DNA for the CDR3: TGTGCCAGCAGCTTGACAGGGATGAACACTGAAGCTTTCTTT. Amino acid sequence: CASSLTGMNTEAFF.

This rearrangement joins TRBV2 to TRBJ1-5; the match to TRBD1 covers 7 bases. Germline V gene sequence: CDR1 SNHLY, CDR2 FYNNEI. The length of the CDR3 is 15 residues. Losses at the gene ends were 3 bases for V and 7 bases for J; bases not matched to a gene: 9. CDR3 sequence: CASSESTGVGQPQHF. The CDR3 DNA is TGTGCCAGCAGTGAGTCCACAGGGGTTGGGCAGCCCCAGCATTTT. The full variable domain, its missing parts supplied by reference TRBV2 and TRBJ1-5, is EPEVTQTPSHQVTQMGQEVILRCVPISNHLYFYWYRQILGQKVEFLVSFYNNEISEKSEIFDDQFSVERPDGSNFTLKIRSTKLEDSAMYFCASSESTGVGQPQHFGDGTRLSIL.

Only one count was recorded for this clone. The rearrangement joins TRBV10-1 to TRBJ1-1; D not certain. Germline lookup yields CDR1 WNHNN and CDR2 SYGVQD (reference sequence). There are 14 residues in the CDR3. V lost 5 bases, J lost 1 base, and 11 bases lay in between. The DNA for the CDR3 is TGCGCCAGCAGTACGAGGCGGGAGAACACTGAAGCTTTCTTT. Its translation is CASSTRRENTEAFF.

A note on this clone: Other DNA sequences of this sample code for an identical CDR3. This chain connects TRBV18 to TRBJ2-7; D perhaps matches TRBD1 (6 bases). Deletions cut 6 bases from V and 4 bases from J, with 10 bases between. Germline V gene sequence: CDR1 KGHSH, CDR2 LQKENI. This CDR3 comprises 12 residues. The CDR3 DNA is TGTGCCAGCTCGCCTACAGGGTACGAGCAGTACTTC. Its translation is CASSPTGYEQYF. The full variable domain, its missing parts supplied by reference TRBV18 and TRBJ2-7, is NAGVMQNPRHLVRRRGQEARLRCSPMKGHSHVYWYRQLPEEGLKFMVYLQKENIIDESGMPKERFSAEFPKEGPSILRIQQVVRGDSAAYFCASSPTGYEQYFGPGTRLTVT.

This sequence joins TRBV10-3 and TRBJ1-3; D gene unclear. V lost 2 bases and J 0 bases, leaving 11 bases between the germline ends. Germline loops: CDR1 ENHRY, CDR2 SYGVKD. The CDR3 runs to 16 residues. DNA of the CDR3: TGTGCCATCAGTGAGGGACTTTCCCCCTCTGGAAACACCATATATTTT. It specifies CAISEGLSPSGNTIYF.

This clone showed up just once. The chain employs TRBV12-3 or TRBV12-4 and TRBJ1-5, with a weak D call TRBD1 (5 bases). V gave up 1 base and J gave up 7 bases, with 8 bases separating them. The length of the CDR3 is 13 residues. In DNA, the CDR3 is TGTGCCAGCAGTTTAGGCAGGGCCCAGCCCCAGCATTTT. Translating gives CASSLGRAQPQHF.

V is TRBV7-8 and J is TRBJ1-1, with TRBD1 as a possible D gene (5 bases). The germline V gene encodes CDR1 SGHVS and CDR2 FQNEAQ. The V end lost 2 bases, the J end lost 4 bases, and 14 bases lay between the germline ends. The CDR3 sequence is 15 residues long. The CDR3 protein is CASSLNSGPSTEAFF. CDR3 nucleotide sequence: TGTGCCAGCAGCTTAAACTCAGGGCCCAGCACTGAAGCTTTCTTT. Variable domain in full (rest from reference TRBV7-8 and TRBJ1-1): GAGVSQSPRYKVAKRGQDVALRCDPISGHVSLFWYQQALGQGPEFLTYFQNEAQLDKSGLPSDRFFAERPEGSVSTLKIQRTQQEDSAVYLCASSLNSGPSTEAFFGQGTRLTVV.

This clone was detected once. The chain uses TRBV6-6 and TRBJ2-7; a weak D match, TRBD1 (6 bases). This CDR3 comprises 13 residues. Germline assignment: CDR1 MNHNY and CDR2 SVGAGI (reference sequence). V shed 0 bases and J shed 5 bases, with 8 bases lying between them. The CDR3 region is CASSYSNRDEQYF. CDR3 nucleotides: TGTGCCAGCAGTTACTCGAACAGGGACGAGCAGTACTTC.

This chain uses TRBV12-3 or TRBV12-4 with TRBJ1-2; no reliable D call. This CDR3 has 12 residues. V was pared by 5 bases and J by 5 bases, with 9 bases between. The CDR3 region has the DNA TGTGCCAGCAGTCCTCGGGAGTATGGCTACACCTTC. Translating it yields CASSPREYGYTF.

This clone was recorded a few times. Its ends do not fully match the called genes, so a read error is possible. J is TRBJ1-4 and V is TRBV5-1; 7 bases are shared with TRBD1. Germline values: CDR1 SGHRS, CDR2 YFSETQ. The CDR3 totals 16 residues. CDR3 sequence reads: CASCLTGSGTNEKLFF. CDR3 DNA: TGCGCCAGCTGCTTGACAGGGTCGGGAACTAATGAAAAACTGTTTTTT.

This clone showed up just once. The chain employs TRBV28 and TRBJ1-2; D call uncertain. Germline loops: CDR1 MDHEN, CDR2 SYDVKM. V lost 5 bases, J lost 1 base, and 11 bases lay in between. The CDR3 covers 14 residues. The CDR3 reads CASSAPQYNYGYTF. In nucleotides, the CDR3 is TGTGCCAGCAGTGCCCCACAGTATAACTATGGCTACACCTTC.

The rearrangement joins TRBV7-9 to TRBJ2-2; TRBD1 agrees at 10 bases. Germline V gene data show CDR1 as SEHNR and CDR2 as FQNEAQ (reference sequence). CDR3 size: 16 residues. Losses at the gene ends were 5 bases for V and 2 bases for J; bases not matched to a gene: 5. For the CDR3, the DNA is TGTGCCAGCAGCCGGAGACAGGGGGCCAACACCGGGGAGCTGTTTTTT. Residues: CASSRRQGANTGELFF.

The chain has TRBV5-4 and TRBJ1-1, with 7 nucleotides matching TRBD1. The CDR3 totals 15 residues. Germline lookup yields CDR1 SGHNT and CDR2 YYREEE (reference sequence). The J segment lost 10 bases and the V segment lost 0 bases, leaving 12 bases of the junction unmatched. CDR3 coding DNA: TGTGCCAGCAGCTTGGAAGGGACAGAGGCGAGAACAGCTTTCTTT. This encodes CASSLEGTEARTAFF.

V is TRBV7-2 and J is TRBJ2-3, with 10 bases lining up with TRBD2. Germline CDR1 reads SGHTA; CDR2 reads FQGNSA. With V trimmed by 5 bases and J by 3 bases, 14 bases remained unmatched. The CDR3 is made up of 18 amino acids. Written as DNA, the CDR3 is TGTGCCAGCAGCCCCTGGGGCGGAGCGGGGGGGCGGACAGATACGCAGTATTTT. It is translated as CASSPWGGAGGRTDTQYF.